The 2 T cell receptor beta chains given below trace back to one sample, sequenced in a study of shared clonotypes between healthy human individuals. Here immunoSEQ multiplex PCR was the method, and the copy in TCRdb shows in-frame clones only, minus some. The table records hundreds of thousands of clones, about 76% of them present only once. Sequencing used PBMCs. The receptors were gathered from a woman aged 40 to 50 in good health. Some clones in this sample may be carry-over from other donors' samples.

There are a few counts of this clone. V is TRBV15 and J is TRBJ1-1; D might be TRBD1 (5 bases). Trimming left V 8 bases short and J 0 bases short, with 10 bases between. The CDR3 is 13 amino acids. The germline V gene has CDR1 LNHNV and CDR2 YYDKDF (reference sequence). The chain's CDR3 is CATGKGVNTEAFF. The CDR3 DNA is TGTGCCACCGGGAAAGGGGTGAACACTGAAGCTTTCTTT.

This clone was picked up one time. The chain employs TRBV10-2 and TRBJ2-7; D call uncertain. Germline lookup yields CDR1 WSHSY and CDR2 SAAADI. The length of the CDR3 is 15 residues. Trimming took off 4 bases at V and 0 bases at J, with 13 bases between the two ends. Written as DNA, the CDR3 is TGCGCCAGCAGTGCAAGGACCCAGAGCTCCTACGAGCAGTACTTC. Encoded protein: CASSARTQSSYEQYF.